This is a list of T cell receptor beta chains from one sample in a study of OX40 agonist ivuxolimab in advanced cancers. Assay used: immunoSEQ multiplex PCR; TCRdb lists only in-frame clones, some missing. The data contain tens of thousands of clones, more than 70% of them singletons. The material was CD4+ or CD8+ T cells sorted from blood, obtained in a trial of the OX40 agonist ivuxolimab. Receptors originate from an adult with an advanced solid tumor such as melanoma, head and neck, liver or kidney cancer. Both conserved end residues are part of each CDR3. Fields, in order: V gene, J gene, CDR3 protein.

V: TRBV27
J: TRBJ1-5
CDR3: CASSPGQDFGQPQHF

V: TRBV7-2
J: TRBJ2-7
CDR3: CASSARQGSEQYF

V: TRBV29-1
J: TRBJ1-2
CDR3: CSVGLQGPIGYTF

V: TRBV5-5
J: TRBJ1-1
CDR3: CASSLGPSMNTEAFF

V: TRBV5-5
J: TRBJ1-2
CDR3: CASSFAGGSHGYTF

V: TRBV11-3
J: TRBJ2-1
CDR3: CASSTISGRDYNEQFF

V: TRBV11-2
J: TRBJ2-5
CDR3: CASSLDGQAGGGETQYF

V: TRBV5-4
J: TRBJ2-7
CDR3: CASSWAQSSYEQYF

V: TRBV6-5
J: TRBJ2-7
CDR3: CASRTTGSYEQYF

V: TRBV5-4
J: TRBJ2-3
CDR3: CASSSSGISTDTQYF

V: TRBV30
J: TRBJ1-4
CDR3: CAWSWDGAANEKLFF

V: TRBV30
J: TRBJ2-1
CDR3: CAWAGLVAGGGGEQFF

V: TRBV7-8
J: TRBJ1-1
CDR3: CASSLDPNTEAFF

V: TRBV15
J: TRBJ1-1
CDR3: CATSREWNTEAFF

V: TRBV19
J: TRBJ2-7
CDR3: CASSIAKQGATPYEQYF

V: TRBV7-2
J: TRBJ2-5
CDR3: CASSLGGDSKETQYF

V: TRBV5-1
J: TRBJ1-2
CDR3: CASSFRGELGGYTF

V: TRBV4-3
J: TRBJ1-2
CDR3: CASSQASGVLNYGYTF

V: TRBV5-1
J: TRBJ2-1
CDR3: CASSLGTGTYNEQFF

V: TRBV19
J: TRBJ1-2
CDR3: CASSRDSNYGYTF

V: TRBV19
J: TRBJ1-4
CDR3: CASSATGIATNEKLFF

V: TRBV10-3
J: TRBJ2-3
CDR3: CAIEGDTDTQYF

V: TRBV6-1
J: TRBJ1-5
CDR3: CASSTDRDGNQPQHF

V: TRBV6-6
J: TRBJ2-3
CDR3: CASSYSSAYTDTQYF

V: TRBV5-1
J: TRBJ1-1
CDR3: CASSLGNTATEAFF

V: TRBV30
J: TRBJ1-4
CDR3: CAWSRQGEKLFF

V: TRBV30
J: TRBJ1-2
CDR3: CAWNNFRGNYGYTF

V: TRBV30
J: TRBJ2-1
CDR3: CAWEGAGQSQFF

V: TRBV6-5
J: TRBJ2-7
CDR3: CASSQQGEQYF

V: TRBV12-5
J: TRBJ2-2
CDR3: CASGLRGGWELFF

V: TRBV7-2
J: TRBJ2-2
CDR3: CASSLGAGNTGELFF

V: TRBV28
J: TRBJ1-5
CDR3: CASIPGGANQPQHF

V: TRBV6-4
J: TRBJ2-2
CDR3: CASSDQGSAGELFF

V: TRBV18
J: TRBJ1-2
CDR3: CASSPSEVAGYTF

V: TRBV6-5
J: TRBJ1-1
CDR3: CASSFGATNTEAFF

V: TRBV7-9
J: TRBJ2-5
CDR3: CADSIAGQETQYF

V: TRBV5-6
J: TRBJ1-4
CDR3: CASSPAGVNEKLFF

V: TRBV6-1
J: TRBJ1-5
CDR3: CASSGRQGAPSNQPQHF